This T cell receptor beta chain originates from a study of identical twins. Findings and caveats of the study: Out-of-frame beta chain sequences displayed weaker excess sharing between twins.

The germline CDR1 and CDR2 sequences are LGHNA and YNFKEQ. The V segment lost 5 bases and the J segment 2 bases; nucleotides outside the gene matches: 12. The CDR3 covers 19 residues. Concerning this clonotype itself: Its antigen is not known.

Template switching created a universal primer site, and the cDNA included unique molecular identifiers. TCRdb passed the 5' RACE reads through MiXCR, listing each CDR3 protein once. Among about 720,000 distinct CDR3 sequences listed, 8.6% were seen once. The sample was also linked to a second study, of yellow fever vaccine responses in identical twins.

The source material was PBMCs. The sequence was collected from a woman between 18 and 30 years old in good health. The chain is built from TRBV4-2 and TRBJ2-3; 14 bases line up with TRBD2. The CDR3: CASSATGTSGGRFTDTQYF. In DNA, the CDR3 is TGTGCCAGCAGCGCAACCGGGACTAGCGGGGGAAGGTTCACAGATACGCAGTATTTT.